Presented here are 28 T cell receptor beta chains from one specimen sequenced in a study of neurological immune-mediated disorders. The sample's time point: longitudinal time-point 2. Using its own MiXCR run on the 5' RACE reads, TCRdb lists one record per CDR3 protein. The profile shows about 80,000 distinct CDR3 sequences, approximately 6% of them singletons. The sequencing input was PBMCs. These TCRs come from a woman in her sixties or seventies with multiple sclerosis.

This clonotype came up many times. The chain links TRBV6-2 or TRBV6-3 to TRBJ1-5, with D possibly TRBD1 on 5 matching bases. The CDR3 loop spans 12 amino acids. Germline CDR1 MNHEY, CDR2 SVGEGT. V lost 0 bases and J lost 11, with 8 bases in between. The CDR3 nucleotides read TGTGCCAGCAGTTACTCGACGGGGGCCCAGCATTTT. Translation: CASSYSTGAQHF.

This clonotype was seen ten or more times. V usage is TRBV12-3 or TRBV12-4 and J usage is TRBJ2-7, with D unclear. V was cut by 3 bases and J by 1 base, with 7 bases left in between. The CDR3 is 13 amino acids. The CDR3 sequence is CASSLYRSYEQYF. The CDR3, as DNA: TGTGCCAGCAGTTTGTACAGATCCTACGAGCAGTACTTC.

This clonotype was detected many times. This chain connects TRBV5-1 to TRBJ2-3; a weak D match, TRBD1 (6 bases). In germline, CDR1 is SGHRS, CDR2 YFSETQ. The CDR3 length is 14 residues. V was pared by 0 bases and J by 1 base, with 6 bases between. CDR3 amino acids: CASSLEGGTDTQYF. Here the CDR3 DNA reads TGCGCCAGCAGCTTGGAGGGGGGCACAGATACGCAGTATTTT.

V usage is TRBV28 and J usage is TRBJ2-3, with D hard to call. The germline CDR1 and CDR2 sequences are MDHEN and SYDVKM. V lost 5 bases and J 4 bases, leaving 28 bases between the germline ends. This CDR3 has 19 amino acids. CDR3 amino acids: CASSTPSFGIRSGSDTQYF. Here the CDR3 DNA reads TGTGCCAGCAGTACGCCCTCTTTTGGGATCCGGAGTGGATCAGATACGCAGTATTTT.

This clonotype was counted at least ten times. This chain joins TRBV12-3 or TRBV12-4 and TRBJ2-7, with 9 bases aligning to TRBD2. V was pared by 4 bases and J by 1 base, with 2 bases of the junction left unmatched. CDR3 length: 14 residues. DNA of the CDR3: TGTGCCAGCAGTTCTAGCGGGGAATCCTACGAGCAGTACTTC. It encodes CASSSSGESYEQYF.

This clonotype appeared many times. The rearrangement joins TRBV12-3 or TRBV12-4 to TRBJ2-7, with TRBD2 identical over 7 bases. The CDR3 is 15 residues long. V dropped 1 base and J dropped 3; count of bases not matched to a gene: 6. CDR3 in DNA: TGTGCCAGCAGTTTAGTTCGGGGAGGGGACTACGAGCAGTACTTC. It specifies CASSLVRGGDYEQYF.

This clonotype has at least ten counts. This chain uses TRBV20-1 with TRBJ1-4; unclear D gene. V shed 3 bases and J shed 7 bases, with 12 bases lying between them. The CDR3 covers 13 residues. CDR1 is DFQATT and CDR2 is SNEGSKA in the germline V gene (reference sequence). The CDR3 nucleotides read TGCAGTGCTAGGGAACAGTTTGCTGAAAAACTGTTTTTT. Its translation: CSAREQFAEKLFF.

At least ten counts were recorded for this clonotype. The chain joins TRBV11-2 to TRBJ1-2, with D hard to call. Germline V gives CDR1 SGHAT, CDR2 FQNNGV. This CDR3 contains 15 residues. Between the trimmed V and J ends, which lost 0 bases and 3 bases, there was a span of 11 bases. The CDR3 DNA is TGTGCCAGCAGCTTAGATCTCGGGCTACACTATGGCTACACCTTC. Amino acid sequence: CASSLDLGLHYGYTF. Variable domain in full (rest from reference TRBV11-2 and TRBJ1-2): EAGVAQSPRYKIIEKRQSVAFWCNPISGHATLYWYQQILGQGPKLLIQFQNNGVVDDSQLPKDRFSAERLKGVDSTLKIQPAKLEDSAVYLCASSLDLGLHYGYTFGSGTRLTVV.

This clonotype was observed many times. This chain joins TRBV6-2 or TRBV6-3 and TRBJ2-5; 13 bases fit TRBD2. This CDR3 is built from 17 residues. The germline V gene encodes CDR1 MNHEY and CDR2 SVGEGT. Trimming at V came to 2 bases and at J to 2 bases, leaving 5 bases not matched to a gene. CDR3 region: CASSYRTSGGAQETQYF. Here the CDR3 DNA reads TGTGCCAGCAGTTACCGAACTAGCGGGGGGGCTCAAGAGACCCAGTACTTC.

This clonotype showed up many times. J is TRBJ2-3 and V is TRBV11-3; TRBD2 matches 7 bases. This CDR3 region has 15 residues. Trimming removed 4 bases from V and 1 base from J; junction bases left unmatched: 5. In germline, CDR1 is SGHNT, CDR2 YENEEA. As DNA, the CDR3 is TGTGCCAGCAGCTCGACTAGCTTTGGCACAGATACGCAGTATTTT. Translation: CASSSTSFGTDTQYF.

Many counts were recorded for this clonotype. The chain is built from TRBV3-1 and TRBJ1-2, with TRBD1 identical over 9 bases. The J segment lost 4 bases and the V segment lost 1 base, leaving 4 bases of the junction unmatched. The V gene's germline CDR1 is LGHDT and CDR2 YNNKEL (reference sequence). The CDR3 spans 15 residues. CDR3 coding DNA: TGTGCCAGCAGCCAAGCCACAGGGGGCGGCTATGGCTACACCTTC. Translating gives CASSQATGGGYGYTF.

A few counts support this clonotype. This may stem from a read error, because a much larger clone lies one nucleotide away. The genes are TRBV6-5 and TRBJ1-3; D is ambiguous. The CDR3 length is 14 residues. The germline V gene encodes CDR1 MNHEY and CDR2 SVGAGI. Trimming shortened V by 6 bases and J by 0 bases, and 9 bases separated the two germline ends. CDR3 bases: TGTGCCAGCAGGTATCTTCACTCTGGAAACACCATATATTTT. This sequence encodes CASRYLHSGNTIYF.

This clonotype was detected many times. The chain has TRBV5-6 and TRBJ1-1, with TRBD1 identical over 8 bases. The CDR3 contains 14 residues. V lost 4 bases, J lost 6 bases, and 8 bases stayed unmatched. In germline, CDR1 is SGHDT, CDR2 YYEEEE. The chain's CDR3 is CASSLLGTGAEAFF. The CDR3 DNA is TGTGCCAGCAGCCTTCTCGGGACAGGAGCTGAAGCTTTCTTT.

There are many counts of this clonotype. The CDR3 loop reads CASSPGQAGGNTEAFF. The CDR3, as DNA: TGCGCCAGCAGCCCGGGACAGGCTGGGGGGAACACTGAAGCTTTCTTT. The gene calls are TRBV5-1 and TRBJ1-1; 8 bases fit TRBD1. J gave up 1 base and V 4 bases, and 9 bases lay outside the gene matches. The CDR3 covers 16 residues. The germline V gene encodes CDR1 SGHRS and CDR2 YFSETQ.

This clonotype has ten or more counts. The chain links TRBV7-6 to TRBJ2-3; 7 bases agree with TRBD1. The trim removed 0 bases at V and 0 bases at J, leaving 0 bases unmatched. The CDR3 sequence is 15 residues long. From germline, CDR1 is SGHVS and CDR2 FNYEAQ. The DNA of the CDR3 is TGTGCCAGCAGCTTAGCGACAGGGAGCACAGATACGCAGTATTTT. Its translation is CASSLATGSTDTQYF. The full variable domain, rest sourced from reference TRBV7-6 and TRBJ2-3, is GAGVSQSPRYKVTKRGQDVALRCDPISGHVSLYWYRQALGQGPEFLTYFNYEAQQDKSGLPNDRFSAERPEGSISTLTIQRTEQRDSAMYRCASSLATGSTDTQYFGPGTRLTVL.

This clonotype was observed a few times. The V and J genes are TRBV18 and TRBJ2-7; D not certain. CDR3 size: 15 residues. Germline CDR1 and CDR2: KGHSH and LQKENI. Trimming removed 6 bases at V and 2 bases at J, with 17 bases between. CDR3 nucleotides: TGTGCCAGCTCGAACTGGCCCGGCGCTACCTACGAGCAGTACTTC. Residues: CASSNWPGATYEQYF.

This clonotype was seen ten or more times. This chain uses TRBV20-1 with TRBJ2-1; TRBD2 matches at 8 bases. The CDR3 runs 14 residues. Per germline, CDR1 DFQATT and CDR2 SNEGSKA (reference sequence). The ends lost 5 bases at V and 7 bases at J; junction bases unmatched: 10. The CDR3 nucleotides are TGCAGTGCTCCCCCCGCGGGGGGCCGGAATGAGCAGTTCTTC. Amino acid sequence: CSAPPAGGRNEQFF.

This clonotype was observed at least ten times. The chain couples TRBV7-2 to TRBJ2-3, with 11 bases that match TRBD2. Germline V gene sequence: CDR1 SGHTA, CDR2 FQGNSA. The V and J ends lost 0 bases and 9 bases, in that order; junction bases with no gene match: 2. CDR3 length: 14 amino acids. The CDR3 reads CASSLAGLAETQYF. The CDR3 nucleotides read TGTGCCAGCAGCTTAGCGGGACTAGCGGAAACGCAGTATTTT.

This clonotype was picked up many times. The chain joins TRBV5-8 to TRBJ2-5, with D perhaps assigned TRBD1 or TRBD2 (5 bases each). This CDR3 is built from 15 residues. Trimming took off 5 bases at V and 5 bases at J, with 19 bases between the two ends. CDR1 is SGHTS and CDR2 is YDEGEE in the germline V gene. CDR3 DNA sequence: TGTGCCAGCAGATTGACTGGGACCGCATGGGAGACCCAGTACTTC. It codes for CASRLTGTAWETQYF.

The chain carries TRBV30 and TRBJ2-2; no reliable D call. In germline, CDR1 is GTSNPN, CDR2 SVGIG (reference sequence). V dropped 2 bases and J dropped 6 bases, with 7 bases sitting between them. The CDR3 contains 12 residues. The CDR3 is CAWSPSPGELFF. The CDR3 DNA reads TGTGCCTGGAGTCCCTCACCCGGGGAGCTGTTTTTT.

This clonotype was counted between two and nine times. This chain joins TRBV9 and TRBJ2-5, with 7 bases that match TRBD2. The J segment lost 7 bases and the V segment lost 3 bases, leaving 9 bases of the junction unmatched. CDR1 is SGDLS and CDR2 is YYNGEE in the germline V gene. The CDR3 consists of 14 residues. CDR3 protein: CASSGSGLGGTQYF. For the CDR3, the DNA is TGTGCCAGCAGCGGTAGCGGGCTCGGGGGGACCCAGTACTTC.

This clonotype was recorded at least ten times. The chain joins TRBV20-1 to TRBJ2-1, with D maybe TRBD2 (6 bases). The CDR3 contains 13 residues. Trimming pared 3 bases from V and 0 bases from J, leaving 6 bases between. Germline values: CDR1 DFQATT, CDR2 SNEGSKA (reference sequence). The CDR3 reads CSASGGSYNEQFF. The CDR3 DNA follows: TGCAGTGCTAGCGGGGGCTCCTACAATGAGCAGTTCTTC.

This clonotype was counted many times. The J gene is TRBJ2-7, the V gene TRBV2; a possible D gene is TRBD1 (6 bases). This CDR3 is 14 amino acids long. Germline assignment: CDR1 SNHLY and CDR2 FYNNEI. Trimming shortened V by 7 bases and J by 3 bases, and 16 bases separated the two germline ends. CDR3 loop: CASKLGQTLYEQYF. In DNA form, the CDR3 reads TGTGCCAGCAAGCTGGGACAAACACTCTACGAGCAGTACTTC.

This clonotype was seen many times. The chain carries TRBV5-1 and TRBJ2-1, with D perhaps matching TRBD1 (5 bases). Trimming pared 0 bases from V and 1 base from J, leaving 5 bases between. Germline-derived CDR1 and CDR2 are SGHRS and YFSETQ. The CDR3 is 14 amino acids. The CDR3 is CASSLGQSYNEQFF. The CDR3 nucleotides are TGCGCCAGCAGCTTGGGACAGTCCTACAATGAGCAGTTCTTC.

The chain's CDR3 is CAWSVLLTYEQYF. The CDR3 bases are TGTGCCTGGAGTGTCTTACTGACCTACGAGCAGTACTTC. This chain links TRBV30 with TRBJ2-7; D not resolved. Germline V gene sequence: CDR1 GTSNPN, CDR2 SVGIG (reference sequence). The CDR3 has 13 residues. Trimming removed 0 bases from V and 2 bases from J, with 8 bases in between.

This clonotype was observed at least ten times. This chain connects TRBV6-6 to TRBJ2-7; 9 bases fit TRBD1. Per the germline V gene, CDR1 is MNHNY and CDR2 is SVGAGI (reference sequence). After removal of 7 bases from V and 4 bases from J, the junction contained 5 bases not matched to a gene. This CDR3 has 13 amino acids. The CDR3 here is CASTLGQGYEQYF. The CDR3, as DNA: TGTGCCAGCACTCTAGGACAGGGGTACGAGCAGTACTTC.

This clonotype has a count of ten or more. The chain combines TRBV5-1 with TRBJ1-2, with 7 bases matching TRBD1. Germline CDR1 is SGHRS and CDR2 is YFSETQ. The CDR3 is 14 residues long. J lost 5 bases, V lost 4 bases, and 8 bases had no gene match. The CDR3 DNA is TGCGCCAGCAGCAAGACAGGGACCTCTTATGGCTACACCTTC. This gives the protein CASSKTGTSYGYTF.

The chain uses TRBV9 and TRBJ2-1; D might be TRBD2 (7 bases). V was shortened by 5 bases and J by 8 bases, with 29 bases between the two germline ends. The germline V gene has CDR1 SGDLS and CDR2 YYNGEE. The CDR3 runs to 18 residues. The CDR3 is CASSRGYSGTKGVDEQFF. The CDR3 DNA is TGTGCCAGCAGTAGAGGGTATTCGGGGACTAAGGGGGTCGATGAGCAGTTCTTC.